Described below is a single TCR beta chain sequence and its context. Antigen: not known. This sample was included in a study of T cells in Graves' hyperthyroidism and ophthalmopathy. Whole-study context: Peripheral blood was acquired at first diagnosis, ahead of any therapy whatsoever. Regarding the study as a whole: Appearing also in blood were most of the thyroid clonotypes expanded above 0.001. It was a median approximately 7.1 months before onset that the model predicted ophthalmopathy.

The authors obtained PBMCs from 10 ml of fresh peripheral blood. RNA transcripts yielded amplified TCR beta CDR3 regions. Initially, a first-round RT-PCR of the TCR CDR3 employed the HTBI primer set. TCRdb called the multiplex PCR reads again in MiXCR, with one record for every CDR3 protein. The table records over 650,000 distinct CDR3 sequences, roughly 15% of them present only once. The CDR3 extends over 20 amino acids. Germline CDR1 is MNHGY and CDR2 is SVAAGI. V gave up 3 bases and J gave up 4 bases, with 27 bases separating them. Input material: blood. The rearrangement links TRBV6-9 to TRBJ2-2; D might be TRBD1 or TRBD2, each matching 6 bases. The sequence was obtained from a man aged 18 to 30 with Graves' hyperthyroidism. Here the CDR3 reads CASSYAGHTSSPQGTGELFF. As DNA, the CDR3 is TGTGCCAGCAGTTACGCGGGACACACAAGTTCTCCACAGGGCACCGGGGAGCTGTTTTTT.